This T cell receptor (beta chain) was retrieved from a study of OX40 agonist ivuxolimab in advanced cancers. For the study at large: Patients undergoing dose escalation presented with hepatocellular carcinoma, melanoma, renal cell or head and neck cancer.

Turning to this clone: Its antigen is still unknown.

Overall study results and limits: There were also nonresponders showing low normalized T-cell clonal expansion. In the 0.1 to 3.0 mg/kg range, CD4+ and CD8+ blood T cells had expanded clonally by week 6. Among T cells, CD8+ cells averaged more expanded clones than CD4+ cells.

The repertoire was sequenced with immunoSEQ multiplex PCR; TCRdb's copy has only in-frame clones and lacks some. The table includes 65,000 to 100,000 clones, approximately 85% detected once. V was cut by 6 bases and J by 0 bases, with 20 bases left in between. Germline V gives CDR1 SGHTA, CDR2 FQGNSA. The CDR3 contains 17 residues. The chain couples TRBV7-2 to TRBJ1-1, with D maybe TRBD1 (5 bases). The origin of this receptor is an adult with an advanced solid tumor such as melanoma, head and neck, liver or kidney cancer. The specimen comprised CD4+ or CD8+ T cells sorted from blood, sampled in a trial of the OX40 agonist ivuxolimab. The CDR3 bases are TGTGCCAGCAGTCTCGGCCAAACTAAGGACATGAACACTGAAGCTTTCTTT. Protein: CASSLGQTKDMNTEAFF.